This TCR beta chain stems from a study of human T cells and chemical hapten exposure. Study-level information: On the upper back, patch tests were applied with 0.01% DPC and read at 6 days. Overall study findings and caveats: Relative to control repertoires, expanded TCRs gave rise to significantly more large CDR3 similarity clusters.

The library gave individual cDNA molecules unique molecular identifiers. TCRdb redid the calling of the RACE reads with MiXCR, one entry per CDR3 protein. In the table there are over 85,000 distinct CDR3 sequences, approximately 8.6% of which are singletons. There are many counts of this clonotype. Antigen: not known. Germline trimming cut 2 bases from V and 0 bases from J; bases unmatched to any gene: 4. The CDR3 contains 17 residues. From germline, CDR1 is KGHSH and CDR2 LQKENI. The sample's time point: patch test 2, 6 weeks after DPC sensitization. Treatment in this sample: therapeutic diphenylcyclopropenone sensitization with weekly scalp DPC.

This rearrangement joins TRBV18 to TRBJ2-2; 9 positions match TRBD1. The sample here was whole blood, taken in connection with sensitization to the hapten diphenylcyclopropenone (DPC). The clonotype comes from a middle-aged woman with alopecia areata. Some clones in this sample may be carry-over from other donors' samples. The CDR3 region has the DNA TGTGCCAGCTCACCAGGAGGGGACAGGGCGAACACCGGGGAGCTGTTTTTT. This encodes CASSPGGDRANTGELFF.